In its sample, the clone carrying this T cell receptor (beta chain) was seen a few times. Its antigen is not identified. Unmatched junction bases numbered 2, after V lost 0 bases and J lost 7 bases. The CDR3 has 15 amino acids. Per germline, CDR1 LGHNA and CDR2 YSLEER. The data derive from a study of blood T cells in healthy people across ages. Broader study findings: Naive T cell percentage showed a strong correlation with the diversity of TCR beta.

Caucasian, healthy and from Russia, the donors were aged between about 6 and 100. The authors ran a second PCR of 7 to 11 cycles using a sample-barcoded 5' primer and a J-beta primer mix. A template-switch adaptor containing 12 random nucleotides labeled each cDNA molecule. TCRdb used MiXCR to reprocess the 5' RACE reads, holding one entry per CDR3 protein. The sample has 1,500,000 or so distinct CDR3 sequences; approximately 43% are singletons. The clonotype was recovered from a woman aged 18-29 years in good health. Sequenced sample: blood. The V gene is TRBV4-3, the J gene TRBJ2-4; TRBD1 aligns across 11 bases. The CDR3 DNA reads as TGCGCCAGCAGCCAAGATCGGGACAGGGGGAACATTCAGTACTTC. It yields the protein CASSQDRDRGNIQYF.